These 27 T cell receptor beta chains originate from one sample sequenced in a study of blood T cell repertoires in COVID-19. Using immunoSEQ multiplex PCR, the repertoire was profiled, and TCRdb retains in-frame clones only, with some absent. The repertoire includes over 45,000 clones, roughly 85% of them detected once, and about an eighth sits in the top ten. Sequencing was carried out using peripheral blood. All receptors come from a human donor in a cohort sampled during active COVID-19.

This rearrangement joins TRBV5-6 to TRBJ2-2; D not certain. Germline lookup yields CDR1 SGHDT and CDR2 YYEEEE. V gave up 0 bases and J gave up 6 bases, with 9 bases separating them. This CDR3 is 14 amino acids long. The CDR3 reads CASSLVDSSGELFF. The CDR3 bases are TGTGCCAGCAGCTTGGTCGACTCTTCCGGGGAGCTGTTTTTT. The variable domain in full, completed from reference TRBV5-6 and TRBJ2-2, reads DAGVTQSPTHLIKTRGQQVTLRCSPKSGHDTVSWYQQALGQGPQFIFQYYEEEERQRGNFPDRFSGHQFPNYSSELNVNALLLGDSALYLCASSLVDSSGELFFGEGSRLTVL.

In DNA, the CDR3 is TGCGCCAGCAGCTTGACTAGCGGGAGGGCCGTGGAGACCCAGTACTTC. Its protein is CASSLTSGRAVETQYF. The genes are TRBV5-1 and TRBJ2-5; 13 bases agree with TRBD2. Germline V gene lookup returns CDR1 SGHRS and CDR2 YFSETQ. The junction had 5 bases not matched to a gene; V was cut back by 1 base and J by 5 bases. This CDR3 comprises 16 residues.

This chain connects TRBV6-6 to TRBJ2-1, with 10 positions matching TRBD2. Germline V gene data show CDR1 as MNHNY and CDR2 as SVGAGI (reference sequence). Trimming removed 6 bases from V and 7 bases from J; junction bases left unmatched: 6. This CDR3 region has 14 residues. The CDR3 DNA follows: TGTGCCAGCAGGGTACTAGCGGGAATAAATGAGCAGTTCTTC. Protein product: CASRVLAGINEQFF.

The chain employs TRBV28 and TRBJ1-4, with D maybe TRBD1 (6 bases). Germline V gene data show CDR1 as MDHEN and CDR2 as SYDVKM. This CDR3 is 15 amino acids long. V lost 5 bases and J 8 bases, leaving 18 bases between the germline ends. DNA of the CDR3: TGTGCCAGCAGTCCCGGGCCAGGGGCTCGGGAAAAACTGTTTTTT. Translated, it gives CASSPGPGAREKLFF.

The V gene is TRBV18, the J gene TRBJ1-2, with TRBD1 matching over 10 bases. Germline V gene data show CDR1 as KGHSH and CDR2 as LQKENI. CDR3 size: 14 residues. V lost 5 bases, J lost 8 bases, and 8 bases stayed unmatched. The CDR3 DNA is TGTGCCAGCTCAGACACCGGGACAGGGGTCGGCTACACCTTC. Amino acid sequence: CASSDTGTGVGYTF.

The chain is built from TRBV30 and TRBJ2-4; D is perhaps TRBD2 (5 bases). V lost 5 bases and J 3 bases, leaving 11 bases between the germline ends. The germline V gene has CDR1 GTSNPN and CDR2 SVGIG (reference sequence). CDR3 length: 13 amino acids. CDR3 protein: CAWEDGLKNIQYF. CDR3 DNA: TGTGCCTGGGAGGACGGACTCAAAAACATTCAGTACTTC.

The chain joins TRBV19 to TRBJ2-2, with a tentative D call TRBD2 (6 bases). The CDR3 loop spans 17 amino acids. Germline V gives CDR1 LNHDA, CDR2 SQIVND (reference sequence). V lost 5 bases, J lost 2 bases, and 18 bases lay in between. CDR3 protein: CASSPWKPGLNTGELFF. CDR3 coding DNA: TGTGCCAGTAGTCCCTGGAAGCCGGGACTTAACACCGGGGAGCTGTTTTTT.

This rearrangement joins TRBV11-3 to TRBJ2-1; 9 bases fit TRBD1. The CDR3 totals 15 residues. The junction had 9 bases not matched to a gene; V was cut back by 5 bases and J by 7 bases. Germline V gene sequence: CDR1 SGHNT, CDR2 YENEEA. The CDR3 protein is CASSLQGAQGNEQFF. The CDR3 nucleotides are TGTGCCAGCAGCCTACAGGGGGCGCAGGGGAATGAGCAGTTCTTC.

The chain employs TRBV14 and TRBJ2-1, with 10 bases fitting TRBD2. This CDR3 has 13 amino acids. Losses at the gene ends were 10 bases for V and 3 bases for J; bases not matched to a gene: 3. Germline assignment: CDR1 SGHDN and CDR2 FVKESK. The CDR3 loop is CANKRGGYNEQFF. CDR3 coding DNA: TGTGCCAACAAGCGGGGGGGCTACAATGAGCAGTTCTTC.

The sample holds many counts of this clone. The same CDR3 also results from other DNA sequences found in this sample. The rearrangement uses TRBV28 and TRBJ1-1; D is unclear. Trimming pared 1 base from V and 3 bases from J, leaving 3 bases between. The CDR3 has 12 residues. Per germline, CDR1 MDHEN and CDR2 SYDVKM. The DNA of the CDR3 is TGTGCCAGCAGTTTATCGGACACTGAAGCTTTCTTT. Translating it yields CASSLSDTEAFF.

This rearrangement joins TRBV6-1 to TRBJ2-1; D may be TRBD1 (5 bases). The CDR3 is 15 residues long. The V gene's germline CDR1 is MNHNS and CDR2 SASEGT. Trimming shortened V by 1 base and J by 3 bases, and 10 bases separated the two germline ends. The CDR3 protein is CASSEGIQGYNEQFF. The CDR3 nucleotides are TGTGCCAGCAGTGAAGGGATCCAGGGCTACAATGAGCAGTTCTTC.

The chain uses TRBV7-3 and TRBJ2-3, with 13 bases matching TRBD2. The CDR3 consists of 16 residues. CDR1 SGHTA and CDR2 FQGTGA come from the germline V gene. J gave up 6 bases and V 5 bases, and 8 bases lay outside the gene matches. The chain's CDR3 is CASSPGLAGQVDTQYF. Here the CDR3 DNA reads TGTGCCAGCAGCCCGGGACTAGCGGGGCAAGTGGATACGCAGTATTTT.

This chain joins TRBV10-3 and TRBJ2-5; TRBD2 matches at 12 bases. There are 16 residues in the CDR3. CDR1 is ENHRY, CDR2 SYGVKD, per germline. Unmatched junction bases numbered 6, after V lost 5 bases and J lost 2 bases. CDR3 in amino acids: CAISSTTSGGQETQYF. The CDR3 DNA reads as TGTGCCATCAGTTCTACGACTAGCGGGGGTCAAGAGACCCAGTACTTC.

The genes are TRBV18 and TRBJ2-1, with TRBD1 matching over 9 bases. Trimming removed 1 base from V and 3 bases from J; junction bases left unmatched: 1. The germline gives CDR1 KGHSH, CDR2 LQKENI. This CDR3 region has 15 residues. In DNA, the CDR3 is TGTGCCAGCTCACCACGACAGGGGGGCTACAATGAGCAGTTCTTC. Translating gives CASSPRQGGYNEQFF.

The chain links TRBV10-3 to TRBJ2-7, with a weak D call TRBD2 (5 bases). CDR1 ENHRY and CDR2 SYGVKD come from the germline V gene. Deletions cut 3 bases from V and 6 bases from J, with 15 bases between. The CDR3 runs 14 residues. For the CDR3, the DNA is TGTGCCATCAGTGATAGTGGGAGTACTCGCGAGCAGTACTTC. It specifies CAISDSGSTREQYF.

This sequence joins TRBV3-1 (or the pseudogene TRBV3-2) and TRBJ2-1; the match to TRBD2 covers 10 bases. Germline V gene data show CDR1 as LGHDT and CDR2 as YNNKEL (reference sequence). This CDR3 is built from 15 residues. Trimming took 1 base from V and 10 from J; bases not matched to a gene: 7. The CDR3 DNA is TGTGCCAGCAGCCAAGTCCTAGCGGGAGCAAGAGAGCAGTTCTTC. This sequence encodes CASSQVLAGAREQFF.

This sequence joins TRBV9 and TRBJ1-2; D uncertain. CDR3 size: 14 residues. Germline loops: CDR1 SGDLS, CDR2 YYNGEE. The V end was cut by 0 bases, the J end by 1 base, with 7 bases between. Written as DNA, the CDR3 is TGTGCCAGCAGCGTAGCTCTTAATAACTATGGCTACACCTTC. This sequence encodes CASSVALNNYGYTF.

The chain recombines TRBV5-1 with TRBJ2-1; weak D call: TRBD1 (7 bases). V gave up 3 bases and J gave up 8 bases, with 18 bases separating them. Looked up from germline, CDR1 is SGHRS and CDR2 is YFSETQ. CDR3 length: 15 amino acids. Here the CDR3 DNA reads TGCGCCAGCAGCTCCGGGACTCAGGGGGGTGATGAGCAGTTCTTC. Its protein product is CASSSGTQGGDEQFF.

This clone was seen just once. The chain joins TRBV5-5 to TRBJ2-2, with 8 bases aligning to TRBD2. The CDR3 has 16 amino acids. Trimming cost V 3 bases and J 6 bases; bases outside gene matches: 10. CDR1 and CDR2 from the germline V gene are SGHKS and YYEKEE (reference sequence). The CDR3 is CASSSLSGNLAGELFF. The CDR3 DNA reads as TGTGCCAGCAGCTCCCTTAGCGGGAATCTCGCCGGGGAGCTGTTTTTT.

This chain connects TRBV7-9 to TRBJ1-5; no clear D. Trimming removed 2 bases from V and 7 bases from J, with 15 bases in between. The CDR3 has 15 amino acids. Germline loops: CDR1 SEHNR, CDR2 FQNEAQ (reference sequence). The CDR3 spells CASSLMGGEEQPQHF. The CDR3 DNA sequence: TGTGCCAGCAGCTTAATGGGCGGGGAAGAACAGCCCCAGCATTTT.

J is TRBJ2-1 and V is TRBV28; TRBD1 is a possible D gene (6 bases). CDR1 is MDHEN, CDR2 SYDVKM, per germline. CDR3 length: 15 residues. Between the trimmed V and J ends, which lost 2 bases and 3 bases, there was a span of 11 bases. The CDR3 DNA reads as TGTGCCAGCAGTTTAGGGGGCGGAGACTACAATGAGCAGTTCTTC. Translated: CASSLGGGDYNEQFF.

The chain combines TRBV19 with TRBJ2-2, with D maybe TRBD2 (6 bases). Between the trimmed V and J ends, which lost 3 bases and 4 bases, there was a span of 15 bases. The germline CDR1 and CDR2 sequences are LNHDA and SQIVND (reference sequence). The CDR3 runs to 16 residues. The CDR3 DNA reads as TGTGCCAGTAGTATCACGTCGGGGGTGAGCACCGGGGAGCTGTTTTTT. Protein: CASSITSGVSTGELFF.

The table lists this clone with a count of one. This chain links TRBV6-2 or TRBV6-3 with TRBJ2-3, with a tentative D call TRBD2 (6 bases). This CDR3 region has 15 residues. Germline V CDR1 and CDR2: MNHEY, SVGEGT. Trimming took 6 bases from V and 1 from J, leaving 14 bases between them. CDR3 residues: CASSSRGFGTDTQYF. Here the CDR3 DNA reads TGTGCCAGCAGCTCCCGGGGGTTCGGCACAGATACGCAGTATTTT.

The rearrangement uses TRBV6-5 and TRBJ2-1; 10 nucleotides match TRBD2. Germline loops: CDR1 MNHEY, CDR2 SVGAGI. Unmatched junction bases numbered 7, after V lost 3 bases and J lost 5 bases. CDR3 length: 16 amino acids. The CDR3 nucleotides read TGTGCCAGCAGTTATAGAGTAGCGGGAGGAAACAATGAGCAGTTCTTC. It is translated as CASSYRVAGGNNEQFF.

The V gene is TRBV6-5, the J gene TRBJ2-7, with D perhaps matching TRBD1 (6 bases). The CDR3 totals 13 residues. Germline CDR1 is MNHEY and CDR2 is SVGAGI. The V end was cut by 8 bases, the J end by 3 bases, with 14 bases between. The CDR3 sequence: CASSSGRGYEQYF. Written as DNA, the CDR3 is TGTGCCAGCTCTTCAGGCAGGGGCTACGAGCAGTACTTC.

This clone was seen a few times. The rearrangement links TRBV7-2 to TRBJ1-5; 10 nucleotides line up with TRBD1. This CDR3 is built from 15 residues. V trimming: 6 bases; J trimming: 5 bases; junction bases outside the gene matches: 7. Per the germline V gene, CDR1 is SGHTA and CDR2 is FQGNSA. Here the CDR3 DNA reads TGTGCCAGCAGTCAGACAGGGGGCGCCTATCAGCCCCAGCATTTT. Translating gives CASSQTGGAYQPQHF. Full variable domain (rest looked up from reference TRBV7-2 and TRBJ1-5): GAGVSQSPSNKVTEKGKDVELRCDPISGHTALYWYRQSLGQGLEFLIYFQGNSAPDKSGLPSDRFSAERTGGSVSTLTIQRTQQEDSAVYLCASSQTGGAYQPQHFGDGTRLSIL.

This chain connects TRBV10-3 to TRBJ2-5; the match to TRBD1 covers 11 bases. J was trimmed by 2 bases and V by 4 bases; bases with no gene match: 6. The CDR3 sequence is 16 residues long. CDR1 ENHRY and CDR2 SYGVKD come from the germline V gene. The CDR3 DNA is TGTGCCATCAGTGGGACAGGGGGCCCGCAACAAGAGACCCAGTACTTC. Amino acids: CAISGTGGPQQETQYF.